Sequencing of this T cell receptor (beta chain) was carried out in a study of technical replicates of blood from a few donors. The CDR3 totals 13 residues. Trimming cost V 0 bases and J 8 bases, with 9 bases left between them. Germline assignment: CDR1 SGHDT and CDR2 YYEEEE. Sequencing was performed with immunoSEQ multiplex PCR; in TCRdb, only in-frame clones are kept and a portion is missing. In the table there are roughly 80,000 clones, 85% to 95% of which are singletons. The V gene is TRBV5-6, the J gene TRBJ1-5; D gene uncertain. The TCR was taken from a human donor in good health. Specimen: T cells isolated from PBMCs. The CDR3 spells CASSLGAGEPQHF. CDR3 in DNA: TGTGCCAGCAGCTTGGGGGCTGGTGAGCCCCAGCATTTT.